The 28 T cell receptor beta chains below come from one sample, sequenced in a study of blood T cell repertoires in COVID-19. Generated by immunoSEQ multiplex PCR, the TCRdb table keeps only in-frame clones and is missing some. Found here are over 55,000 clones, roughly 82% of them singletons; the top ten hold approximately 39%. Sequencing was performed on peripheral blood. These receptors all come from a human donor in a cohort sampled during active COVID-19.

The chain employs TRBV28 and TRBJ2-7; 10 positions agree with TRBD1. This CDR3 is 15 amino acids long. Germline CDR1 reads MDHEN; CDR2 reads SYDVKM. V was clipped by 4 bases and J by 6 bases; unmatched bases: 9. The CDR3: CASSWGYGTGVEQYF. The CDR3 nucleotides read TGTGCCAGCAGTTGGGGCTACGGGACAGGGGTCGAGCAGTACTTC.

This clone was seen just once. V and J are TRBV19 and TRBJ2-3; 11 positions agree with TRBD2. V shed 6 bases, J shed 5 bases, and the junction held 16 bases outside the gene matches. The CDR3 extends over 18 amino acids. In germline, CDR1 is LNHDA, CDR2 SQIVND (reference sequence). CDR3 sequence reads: CASRGRYTSGGGRDTQYF. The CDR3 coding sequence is TGTGCCAGTAGGGGAAGATACACTAGCGGGGGAGGGAGAGATACGCAGTATTTT.

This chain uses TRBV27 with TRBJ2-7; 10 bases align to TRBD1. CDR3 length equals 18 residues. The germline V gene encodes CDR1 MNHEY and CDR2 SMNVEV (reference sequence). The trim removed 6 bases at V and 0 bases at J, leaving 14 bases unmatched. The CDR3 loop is CASRPGTGDPHFSYEQYF. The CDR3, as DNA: TGTGCCAGCAGACCCGGGACAGGGGACCCCCACTTCTCCTACGAGCAGTACTTC.

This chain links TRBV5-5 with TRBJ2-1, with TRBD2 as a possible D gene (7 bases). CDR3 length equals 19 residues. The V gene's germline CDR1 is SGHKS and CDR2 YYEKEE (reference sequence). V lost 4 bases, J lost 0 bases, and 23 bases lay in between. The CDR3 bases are TGTGCCAGCAGCAAAAGCGGGGTTCGACAGGCCGGCTCCTACAATGAGCAGTTCTTC. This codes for CASSKSGVRQAGSYNEQFF.

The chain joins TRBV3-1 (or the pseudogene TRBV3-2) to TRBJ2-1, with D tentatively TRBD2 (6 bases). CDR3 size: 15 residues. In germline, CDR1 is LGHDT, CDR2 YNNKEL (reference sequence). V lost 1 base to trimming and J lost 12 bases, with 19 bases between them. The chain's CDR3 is CASSQALAAGIGQFF. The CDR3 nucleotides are TGTGCCAGCAGCCAAGCCTTAGCGGCAGGTATAGGGCAGTTCTTC.

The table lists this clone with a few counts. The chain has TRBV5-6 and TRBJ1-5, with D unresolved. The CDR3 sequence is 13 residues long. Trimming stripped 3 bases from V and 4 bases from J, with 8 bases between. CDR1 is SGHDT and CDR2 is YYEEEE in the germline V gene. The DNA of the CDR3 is TGTGCCAGCAGCTCCGGTCGAAATCAGCCCCAGCATTTT. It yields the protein CASSSGRNQPQHF.

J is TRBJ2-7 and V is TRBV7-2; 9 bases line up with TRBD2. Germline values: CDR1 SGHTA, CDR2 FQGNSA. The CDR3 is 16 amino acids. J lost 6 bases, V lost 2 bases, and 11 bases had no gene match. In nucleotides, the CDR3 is TGTGCCAGCAGCTTAATGGCTAGCGGGGCGACCTCCGAGCAGTACTTC. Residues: CASSLMASGATSEQYF.

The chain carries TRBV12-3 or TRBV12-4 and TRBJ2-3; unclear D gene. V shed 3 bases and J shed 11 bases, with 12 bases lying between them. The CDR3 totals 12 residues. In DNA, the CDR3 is TGTGCCAGCAGTTTCGCCTCCCAGTTGCAGTATTTT. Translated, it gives CASSFASQLQYF.

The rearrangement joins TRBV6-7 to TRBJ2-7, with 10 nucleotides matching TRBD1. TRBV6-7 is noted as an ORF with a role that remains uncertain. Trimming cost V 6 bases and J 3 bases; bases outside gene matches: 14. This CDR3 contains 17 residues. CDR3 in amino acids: CASRLSKYGTGVYEQYF. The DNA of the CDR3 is TGTGCCAGCAGACTGTCAAAATACGGGACAGGGGTCTACGAGCAGTACTTC.

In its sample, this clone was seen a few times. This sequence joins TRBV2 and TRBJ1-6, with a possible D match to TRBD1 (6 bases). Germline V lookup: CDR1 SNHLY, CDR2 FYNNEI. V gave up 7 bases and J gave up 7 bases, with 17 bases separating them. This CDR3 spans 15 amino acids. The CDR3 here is CASTPQGLQNSPLHF. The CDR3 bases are TGTGCCAGCACCCCACAGGGCTTGCAGAATTCACCCCTCCACTTT.

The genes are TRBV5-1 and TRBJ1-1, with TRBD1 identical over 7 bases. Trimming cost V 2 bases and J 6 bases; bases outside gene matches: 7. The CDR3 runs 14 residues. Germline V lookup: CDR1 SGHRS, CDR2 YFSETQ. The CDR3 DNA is TGCGCCAGCAGCTTACAGGGGTTCAGCGCTGAAGCTTTCTTT. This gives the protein CASSLQGFSAEAFF. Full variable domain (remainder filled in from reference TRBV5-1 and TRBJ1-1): KAGVTQTPRYLIKTRGQQVTLSCSPISGHRSVSWYQQTPGQGLQFLFEYFSETQRNKGNFPGRFSGRQFSNSRSEMNVSTLELGDSALYLCASSLQGFSAEAFFGQGTRLTVV.

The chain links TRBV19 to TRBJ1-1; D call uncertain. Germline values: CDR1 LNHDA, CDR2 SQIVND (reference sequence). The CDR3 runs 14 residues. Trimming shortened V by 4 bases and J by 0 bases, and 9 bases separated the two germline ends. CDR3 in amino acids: CASSREDMNTEAFF. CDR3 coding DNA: TGTGCCAGTAGTAGAGAAGACATGAACACTGAAGCTTTCTTT.

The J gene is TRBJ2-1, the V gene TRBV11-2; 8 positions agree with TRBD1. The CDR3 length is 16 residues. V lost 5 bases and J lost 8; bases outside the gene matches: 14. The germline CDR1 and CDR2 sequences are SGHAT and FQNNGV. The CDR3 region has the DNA TGTGCCAGCAGCCTCAAACTCAGGGGGCCGTACCATGAGCAGTTCTTC. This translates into CASSLKLRGPYHEQFF.

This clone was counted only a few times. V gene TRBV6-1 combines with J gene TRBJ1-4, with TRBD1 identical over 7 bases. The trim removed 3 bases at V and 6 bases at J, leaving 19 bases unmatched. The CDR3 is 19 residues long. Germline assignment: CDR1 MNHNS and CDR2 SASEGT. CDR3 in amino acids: CASSEGDRTGRLRDEKLFF. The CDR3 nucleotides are TGTGCCAGCAGTGAGGGGGACCGGACAGGCCGCCTCCGGGATGAAAAACTGTTTTTT.

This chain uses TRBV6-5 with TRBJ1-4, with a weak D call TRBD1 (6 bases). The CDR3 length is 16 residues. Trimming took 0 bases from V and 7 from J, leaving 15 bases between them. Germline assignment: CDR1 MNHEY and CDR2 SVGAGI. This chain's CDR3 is CASSYSGQSGGEKLFF. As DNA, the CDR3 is TGTGCCAGCAGTTACTCAGGACAGTCGGGAGGTGAAAAACTGTTTTTT.

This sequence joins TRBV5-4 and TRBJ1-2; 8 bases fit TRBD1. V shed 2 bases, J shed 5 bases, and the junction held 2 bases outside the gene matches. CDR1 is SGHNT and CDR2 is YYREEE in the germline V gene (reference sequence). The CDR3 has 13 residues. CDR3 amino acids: CASSFQGAYGYTF. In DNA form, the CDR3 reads TGTGCCAGCAGCTTTCAGGGGGCTTATGGCTACACCTTC.

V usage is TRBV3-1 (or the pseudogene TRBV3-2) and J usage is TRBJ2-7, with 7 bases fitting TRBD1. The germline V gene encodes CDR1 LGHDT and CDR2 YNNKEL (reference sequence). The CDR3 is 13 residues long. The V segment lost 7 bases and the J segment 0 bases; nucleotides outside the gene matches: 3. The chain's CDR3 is CASTRGSSYEQYF. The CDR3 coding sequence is TGTGCCAGCACCAGGGGGAGCTCCTACGAGCAGTACTTC.

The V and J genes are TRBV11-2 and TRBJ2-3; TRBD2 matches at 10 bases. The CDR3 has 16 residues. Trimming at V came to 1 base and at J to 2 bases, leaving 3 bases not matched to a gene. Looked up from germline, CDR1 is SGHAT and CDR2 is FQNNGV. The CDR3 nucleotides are TGTGCCAGCAGCTTAGTAGCGGGGGGAGACACAGATACGCAGTATTTT. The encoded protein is CASSLVAGGDTDTQYF.

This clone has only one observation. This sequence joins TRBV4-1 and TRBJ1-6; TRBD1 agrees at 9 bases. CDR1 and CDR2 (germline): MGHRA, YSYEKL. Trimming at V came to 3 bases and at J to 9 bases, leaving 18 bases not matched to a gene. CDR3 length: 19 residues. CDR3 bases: TGCGCCAGCAGCCAGGCCGTGGGACAGGGTATCGGCGGGGCTTCACCCCTCCACTTT. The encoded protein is CASSQAVGQGIGGASPLHF.

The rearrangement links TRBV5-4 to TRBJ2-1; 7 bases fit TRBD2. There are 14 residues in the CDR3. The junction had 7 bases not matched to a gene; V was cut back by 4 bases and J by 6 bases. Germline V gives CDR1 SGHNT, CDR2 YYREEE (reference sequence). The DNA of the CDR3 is TGTGCCAGCAGCGGGAGGGGACTTGCCAATGAGCAGTTCTTC. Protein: CASSGRGLANEQFF.

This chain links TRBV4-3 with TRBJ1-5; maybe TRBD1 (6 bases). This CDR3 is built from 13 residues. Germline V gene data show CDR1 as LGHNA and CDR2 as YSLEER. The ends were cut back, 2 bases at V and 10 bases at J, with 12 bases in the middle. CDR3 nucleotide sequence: TGCGCCAGCAGCCAACGGCAGGGACAACCCCAGCATTTT. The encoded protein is CASSQRQGQPQHF.

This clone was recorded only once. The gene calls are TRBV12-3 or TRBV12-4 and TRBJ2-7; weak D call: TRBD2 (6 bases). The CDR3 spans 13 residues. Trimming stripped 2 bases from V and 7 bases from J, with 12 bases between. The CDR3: CASSLIQGGEQYF. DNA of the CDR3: TGTGCCAGCAGTTTAATCCAGGGAGGTGAGCAGTACTTC.

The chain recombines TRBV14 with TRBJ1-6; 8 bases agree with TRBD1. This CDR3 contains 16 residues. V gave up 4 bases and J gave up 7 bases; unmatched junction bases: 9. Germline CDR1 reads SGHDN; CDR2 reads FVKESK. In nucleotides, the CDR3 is TGTGCCAGCAGCCGCAGGGGGCCCAGGGGGAATTCACCCCTCCACTTT. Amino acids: CASSRRGPRGNSPLHF.

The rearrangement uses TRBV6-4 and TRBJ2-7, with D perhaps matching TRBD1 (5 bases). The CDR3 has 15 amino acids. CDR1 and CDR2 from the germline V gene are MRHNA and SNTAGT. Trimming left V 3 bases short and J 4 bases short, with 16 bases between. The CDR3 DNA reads TGTGCCAGCAGTGAAGACAGCTCGTACCAATACGAGCAGTACTTC. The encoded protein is CASSEDSSYQYEQYF.

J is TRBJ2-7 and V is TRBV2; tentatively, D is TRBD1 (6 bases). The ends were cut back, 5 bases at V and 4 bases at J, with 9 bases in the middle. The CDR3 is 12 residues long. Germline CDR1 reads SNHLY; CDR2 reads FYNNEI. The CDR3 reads CASSQDRYEQYF. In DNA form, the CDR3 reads TGTGCCAGCAGTCAGGACAGATACGAGCAGTACTTC.

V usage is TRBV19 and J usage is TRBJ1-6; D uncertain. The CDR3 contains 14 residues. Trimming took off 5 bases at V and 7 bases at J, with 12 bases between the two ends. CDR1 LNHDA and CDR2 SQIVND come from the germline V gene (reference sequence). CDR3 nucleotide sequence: TGTGCCAGTAGTGACCAGGAGGGAAATTCACCCCTCCACTTT. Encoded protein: CASSDQEGNSPLHF.

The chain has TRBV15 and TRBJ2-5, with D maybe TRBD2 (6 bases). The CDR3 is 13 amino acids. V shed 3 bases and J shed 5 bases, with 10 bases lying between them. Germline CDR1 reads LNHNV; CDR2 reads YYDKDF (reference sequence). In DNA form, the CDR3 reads TGTGCCACCAGCAGGGGAGGTCGGGAGACCCAGTACTTC. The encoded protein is CATSRGGRETQYF. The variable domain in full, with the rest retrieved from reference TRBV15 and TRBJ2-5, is DAMVIQNPRYQVTQFGKPVTLSCSQTLNHNVMYWYQQKSSQAPKLLFHYYDKDFNNEADTPDNFQSRRPNTSFCFLDIRSPGLGDTAMYLCATSRGGRETQYFGPGTRLLVL.

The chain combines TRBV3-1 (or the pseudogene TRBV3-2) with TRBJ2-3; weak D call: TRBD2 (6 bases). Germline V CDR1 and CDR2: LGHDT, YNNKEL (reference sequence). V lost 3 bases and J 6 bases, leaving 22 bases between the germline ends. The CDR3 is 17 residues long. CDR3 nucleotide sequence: TGTGCCAGCAGCCATTTTCCTGGCGGGGTAGGATCGGATACGCAGTATTTT. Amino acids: CASSHFPGGVGSDTQYF.